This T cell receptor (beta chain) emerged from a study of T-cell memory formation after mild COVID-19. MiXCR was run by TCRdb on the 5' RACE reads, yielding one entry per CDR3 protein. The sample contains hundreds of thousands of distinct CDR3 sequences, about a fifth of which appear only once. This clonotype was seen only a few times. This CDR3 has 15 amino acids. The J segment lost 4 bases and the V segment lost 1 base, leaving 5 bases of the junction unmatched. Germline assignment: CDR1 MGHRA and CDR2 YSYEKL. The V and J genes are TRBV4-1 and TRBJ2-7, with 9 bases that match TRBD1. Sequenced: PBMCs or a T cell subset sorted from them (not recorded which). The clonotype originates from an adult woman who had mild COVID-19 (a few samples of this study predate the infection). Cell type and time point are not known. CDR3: CASSQATGGPYEQYF. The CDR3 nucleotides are TGCGCCAGCAGCCAAGCGACAGGGGGTCCGTACGAGCAGTACTTC.